This T cell receptor (beta chain) was identified in a study of blood T cells in healthy people across ages. Findings and caveats of the study: When set beside aged donors, long-lived donors presented more naive CD4+ cells and higher diversity.

Primed by a sample-barcoded 5' primer and a J-beta primer mix, a second PCR proceeded for roughly 6 to 12 cycles. TCRdb re-analysed the 5' RACE reads in MiXCR, keeping a single row per CDR3 protein. In the table there are about 1.5 million distinct CDR3 sequences, under 55% of which are singletons. This clonotype appeared a few times. Its antigen is as yet unknown. The specimen was blood. The source of this sequence is a woman aged 18-30 years in good health.

Here the CDR3 DNA reads TGTGCCAGCAGTTACTCGAATCTTCTAGCGCGACTGCGTGAGCAGTTCTTC. It codes for CASSYSNLLARLREQFF. This sequence joins TRBV6-2 or TRBV6-3 and TRBJ2-1, with a tentative D call TRBD2 (6 bases). This CDR3 region has 17 residues. Per germline, CDR1 MNHEY and CDR2 SVGEGT. Trimming left V 0 bases short and J 9 bases short, with 21 bases between.